This T cell receptor beta chain emerged from a study of cytomegalovirus exposure and HLA in healthy donors. V lost 4 bases, J lost 8 bases, and 11 bases lay in between. The CDR3 extends over 12 amino acids. Germline CDR1 reads MNHNS; CDR2 reads SASEGT. PCR employed 60 Vbeta and 13 Jbeta primers. The repertoire was sequenced with immunoSEQ multiplex PCR; TCRdb's copy has only in-frame clones and lacks some. The table records over 95,000 clones, more than 75% of them present only once. Concerning this clone itself: Its antigen remains unidentified.

Notes on the study in general: Per published reports, the classifier diagnosed cytomegalovirus status with high specificity and sensitivity. The study designated over 150 TCR beta chains cytomegalovirus-associated. Per published accounts, TCR beta sequences correctly predicted the HLA-A and HLA-B alleles of most subjects.

Source material: PBMCs. V usage is TRBV6-1 and J usage is TRBJ1-2; D unresolved. The sequence was collected from a middle-aged woman in good health and CMV-seropositive. The CDR3 reads CASSAPGRGYTF. The DNA of the CDR3 is TGTGCCAGCAGTGCCCCGGGGAGGGGCTACACCTTC.